This is a list of T cell receptor beta chains from one sample in a study of T cell repertoires in cytomegalovirus infection. TCRdb called the reads again in MiXCR, with one record for every CDR3 protein. Among some 150,000 distinct CDR3 sequences listed, about 6.5% were seen once. Sequenced: PBMCs. The receptors derive from a human donor in good health (CMV status not recorded). Some clones in this sample may be carry-over from other donors' samples. Each CDR3 is given with its conserved first and last residue. Fields, in order: J gene, V gene, clone size, D gene, CDR3 DNA, CDR3 protein. D genes are given only for firm matches. The size of a clone is reported for some rows only, either as once, few or many, or as a class for expanded clones.

J gene: TRBJ1-1
V gene: TRBV5-1
clone size: many
D gene: -
CDR3 DNA: TGCGCCAGCAGCTTGGAGTGGGGTTTAACTGAAGCTTTCTTT
CDR3 protein: CASSLEWGLTEAFF

J gene: TRBJ2-5
V gene: TRBV7-8
clone size: medium-sized
D gene: -
CDR3 DNA: TGTGCCAGCAGCCCGGCGGCAGGGACCCAAGAGACCCAGTACTTC
CDR3 protein: CASSPAAGTQETQYF

J gene: TRBJ2-3
V gene: TRBV18
clone size: once
D gene: -
CDR3 DNA: TGTGCCAGCTCACTAACAGCCGGGGGCACAGATACGCAGTATTTT
CDR3 protein: CASSLTAGGTDTQYF

J gene: TRBJ2-7
V gene: TRBV5-8
clone size: -
D gene: -
CDR3 DNA: TGTGCCAGCAGGGGGGTATCCTACGAGCAGTACTTC
CDR3 protein: CASRGVSYEQYF

J gene: TRBJ2-1
V gene: TRBV12-3/TRBV12-4
clone size: -
D gene: -
CDR3 DNA: TGTGCCAGCAGTCGAAGAGACAATGAGCAGTTCTTC
CDR3 protein: CASSRRDNEQFF

J gene: TRBJ1-3
V gene: TRBV2
clone size: -
D gene: -
CDR3 DNA: TGTGCCAGCAGTGGAAGGGCAAACACCATATATTTT
CDR3 protein: CASSGRANTIYF

J gene: TRBJ2-3
V gene: TRBV15
clone size: many
D gene: TRBD2
CDR3 DNA: TGTGCCACCAGCGAGCGGGGGGGCACCGGGGATACGCAGTATTTT
CDR3 protein: CATSERGGTGDTQYF

J gene: TRBJ2-2
V gene: TRBV5-5
clone size: many
D gene: -
CDR3 DNA: TGTGCCAGCAGATGGGGGGCGACCGGGGAGCTGTTTTTT
CDR3 protein: CASRWGATGELFF

J gene: TRBJ2-7
V gene: TRBV20-1
clone size: -
D gene: TRBD1
CDR3 DNA: TGCAGTGCTTCAGACAGGGAGACCGGCTACGAGCAGTACTTC
CDR3 protein: CSASDRETGYEQYF

J gene: TRBJ2-2
V gene: TRBV3-1
clone size: many
D gene: TRBD1
CDR3 DNA: TGTGCCAGCAGCCCGAGACGACAGGGGGCGCACACCGGGGAGCTGTTTTTT
CDR3 protein: CASSPRRQGAHTGELFF

J gene: TRBJ1-3
V gene: TRBV28
clone size: many
D gene: -
CDR3 DNA: TGTGCCAGCATCTCCCTGGGGTTCTATGGAAACACCATATATTTT
CDR3 protein: CASISLGFYGNTIYF

J gene: TRBJ1-2
V gene: TRBV7-2
clone size: many
D gene: -
CDR3 DNA: TGTGCCAGCAGCCTATCCCTTTATGGCTACACCTTC
CDR3 protein: CASSLSLYGYTF

J gene: TRBJ2-7
V gene: TRBV7-9
clone size: few
D gene: -
CDR3 DNA: TGTGCCAGCAGCCCTCTGGCGGAGTACGAGCAGTACTTC
CDR3 protein: CASSPLAEYEQYF

J gene: TRBJ2-5
V gene: TRBV23-1
clone size: few
D gene: -
CDR3 DNA: TGCGCCAGCAGTCAATCCCCACCAGGACAAGAGACCCAGTACTTC
CDR3 protein: CASSQSPPGQETQYF

J gene: TRBJ2-7
V gene: TRBV7-2
clone size: many
D gene: -
CDR3 DNA: TGTGCCAGCAGCTTAGCGGAGGGAAGGACAAGAGCCTACGAGCAGTACTTC
CDR3 protein: CASSLAEGRTRAYEQYF

J gene: TRBJ1-2
V gene: TRBV20-1
clone size: -
D gene: TRBD1
CDR3 DNA: TGCAGTGCACGGAGACAGGGAGTGGGTGGCTACACCTTC
CDR3 protein: CSARRQGVGGYTF

J gene: TRBJ2-5
V gene: TRBV3-1
clone size: -
D gene: -
CDR3 DNA: TGTGCCAGCAGCCAAGATGCGGCAGACCAAGAGTCCCAGTACTTC
CDR3 protein: CASSQDAADQESQYF

J gene: TRBJ1-1
V gene: TRBV7-2
clone size: many
D gene: -
CDR3 DNA: TGTGCCAGCAGCTTAACGAGGGGTCCCACTGAAGCTTTCTTT
CDR3 protein: CASSLTRGPTEAFF

J gene: TRBJ2-1
V gene: TRBV11-3
clone size: -
D gene: TRBD1
CDR3 DNA: TGTGCCAGCAGCTTGGACAGGGGGGGGTACAATGAGCAGTTCTTC
CDR3 protein: CASSLDRGGYNEQFF

J gene: TRBJ1-2
V gene: TRBV6-6
clone size: many
D gene: -
CDR3 DNA: TGTGCCAGCAGTCCCGGACAGTCCTACGGCGACTATGGCTACACCTTC
CDR3 protein: CASSPGQSYGDYGYTF

J gene: TRBJ1-1
V gene: TRBV11-2
clone size: many
D gene: TRBD1
CDR3 DNA: TGTGCCAGCAGCCGGCGGACAGGCCTGAACACTGAAGCTTTCTTT
CDR3 protein: CASSRRTGLNTEAFF

J gene: TRBJ2-5
V gene: TRBV24-1
clone size: many
D gene: -
CDR3 DNA: TGTGCCACCAGTGACGCGGACACCCAAGAGACCCAGTACTTC
CDR3 protein: CATSDADTQETQYF

J gene: TRBJ1-5
V gene: TRBV7-9
clone size: many
D gene: -
CDR3 DNA: TGTGCCAGCAGCTTACGGGACGCGGATCAGCCCCAGCATTTT
CDR3 protein: CASSLRDADQPQHF

J gene: TRBJ1-1
V gene: TRBV12-3/TRBV12-4
clone size: -
D gene: TRBD1
CDR3 DNA: TGTGCCAGCAGCGCGACAGGGGGGGCTGAAGCTTTCTTT
CDR3 protein: CASSATGGAEAFF

J gene: TRBJ1-1
V gene: TRBV11-2
clone size: few
D gene: -
CDR3 DNA: TGTGCCAGCACCTTAATGACTGGGGACGGGAACACTGAAGCTTTCTTT
CDR3 protein: CASTLMTGDGNTEAFF

J gene: TRBJ2-5
V gene: TRBV7-2
clone size: many
D gene: -
CDR3 DNA: TGTGCCAGCAGCTCCCCCATGGGGTGGTCCCAGTACTTC
CDR3 protein: CASSSPMGWSQYF

J gene: TRBJ2-7
V gene: TRBV5-5
clone size: many
D gene: TRBD1
CDR3 DNA: TGTGCCAGCAGCGTAGCCGGGACAGGGGGCTACGAGCAGTACTTC
CDR3 protein: CASSVAGTGGYEQYF

J gene: TRBJ2-2
V gene: TRBV7-9
clone size: -
D gene: -
CDR3 DNA: TGTGCCAGCAGCCCGGGGGGCTCTCGCACCGGGGAGCTGTTTTTT
CDR3 protein: CASSPGGSRTGELFF

J gene: TRBJ2-2
V gene: TRBV7-2
clone size: many
D gene: -
CDR3 DNA: TGTGCCAGCAGCTTAGCTCCGACAGGATTCGGGGAGCTGTTTTTT
CDR3 protein: CASSLAPTGFGELFF

J gene: TRBJ1-4
V gene: TRBV29-1
clone size: many
D gene: -
CDR3 DNA: TGCAGCGCCCGGCCATCACTGGGGGAAAAACTGTTTTTT
CDR3 protein: CSARPSLGEKLFF

J gene: TRBJ1-1
V gene: TRBV5-6
clone size: -
D gene: -
CDR3 DNA: TGTGCCAGCAGGCTAGGACTTACGAACACTGAAGCTTTCTTT
CDR3 protein: CASRLGLTNTEAFF

J gene: TRBJ2-3
V gene: TRBV29-1
clone size: many
D gene: TRBD1
CDR3 DNA: TGCAGCGTTGTCGAGACAGGGCCCACAGATACGCAGTATTTT
CDR3 protein: CSVVETGPTDTQYF

J gene: TRBJ2-7
V gene: TRBV7-7
clone size: many
D gene: -
CDR3 DNA: TGTGCCAGCAGCCCAGGGAAGACGAGCTACGAGCAGTACTTC
CDR3 protein: CASSPGKTSYEQYF

J gene: TRBJ2-1
V gene: TRBV20-1
clone size: many
D gene: TRBD2
CDR3 DNA: TGCAGTGCGACGGGCGGGGGGGCGAATGAGCAGTTCTTC
CDR3 protein: CSATGGGANEQFF

J gene: TRBJ1-5
V gene: TRBV19
clone size: many
D gene: -
CDR3 DNA: TGTGCCAGTAGTATAGACTGGGAGAGGCCCCAGCATTTT
CDR3 protein: CASSIDWERPQHF

J gene: TRBJ1-2
V gene: TRBV19
clone size: many
D gene: -
CDR3 DNA: TGTGCCAGTAGTATCGGGCCTTCGGGGGATGGGGGCTACACCTTC
CDR3 protein: CASSIGPSGDGGYTF

J gene: TRBJ1-1
V gene: TRBV7-9
clone size: many
D gene: -
CDR3 DNA: TGTGCCAGCAGAGATACATCTAAGCCGGGTGAAGCTTTCTTT
CDR3 protein: CASRDTSKPGEAFF

J gene: TRBJ2-5
V gene: TRBV5-4
clone size: many
D gene: -
CDR3 DNA: TGTGCCAGCAGCTTGGCAGGGTGGTACCAAGAGACCCAGTACTTC
CDR3 protein: CASSLAGWYQETQYF

J gene: TRBJ1-1
V gene: TRBV30
clone size: -
D gene: -
CDR3 DNA: TGTGCCTGGACGCTACCTTTCGTCTCTGAAGCTTTCTTT
CDR3 protein: CAWTLPFVSEAFF

J gene: TRBJ1-5
V gene: TRBV28
clone size: many
D gene: -
CDR3 DNA: TGTGCCAGCTGGATTGGGACTGCGATATTCAATCAGCCCCAGCATTTT
CDR3 protein: CASWIGTAIFNQPQHF

J gene: TRBJ2-1
V gene: TRBV12-3/TRBV12-4
clone size: many
D gene: TRBD2
CDR3 DNA: TGTGCCAGCAGAATAACTAGCGGGAATAATGAGCAGTTCTTC
CDR3 protein: CASRITSGNNEQFF

J gene: TRBJ1-1
V gene: TRBV29-1
clone size: -
D gene: -
CDR3 DNA: TGCAGCGTTGAAAGACCCAACACTGAAGCTTTCTTT
CDR3 protein: CSVERPNTEAFF

J gene: TRBJ2-5
V gene: TRBV6-2/TRBV6-3
clone size: many
D gene: -
CDR3 DNA: TGTGCCAGCAGTTTCTCCGGGATGGGAGAGACCCAGTACTTC
CDR3 protein: CASSFSGMGETQYF

J gene: TRBJ2-7
V gene: TRBV27
clone size: -
D gene: -
CDR3 DNA: TGTGCCAGCAGCTCAGCAGGGGTTGAGCAGTACTTC
CDR3 protein: CASSSAGVEQYF

J gene: TRBJ2-7
V gene: TRBV3-1
clone size: -
D gene: -
CDR3 DNA: TGTGCCAGCAGCCAAGACGCGGGGTTCTCCTACGAGCAGTACTTC
CDR3 protein: CASSQDAGFSYEQYF

J gene: TRBJ1-1
V gene: TRBV7-6
clone size: many
D gene: -
CDR3 DNA: TGTGCCAGCAGCTTCGGGAACACTGAAGCTTTCTTT
CDR3 protein: CASSFGNTEAFF

J gene: TRBJ1-6
V gene: TRBV12-3/TRBV12-4
clone size: many
D gene: -
CDR3 DNA: TGTGCCAGCAGCCCCGGTGCGCAGGCGAGTAATTCACCCCTCCACTTT
CDR3 protein: CASSPGAQASNSPLHF

J gene: TRBJ1-2
V gene: TRBV20-1
clone size: many
D gene: TRBD1
CDR3 DNA: TGCAGTGCTTCAGGCCAGGGGGACTATGGCTACACCTTC
CDR3 protein: CSASGQGDYGYTF

J gene: TRBJ1-1
V gene: TRBV11-2
clone size: many
D gene: -
CDR3 DNA: TGTGCCAGCAGCTTAGATGGGTTGTGGACAAACCTGAACACTGAAGCTTTCTTT
CDR3 protein: CASSLDGLWTNLNTEAFF

J gene: TRBJ2-3
V gene: TRBV19
clone size: many
D gene: -
CDR3 DNA: TGTGCCAGTAGTCGACCCGGACAGACAGATACGCAGTATTTT
CDR3 protein: CASSRPGQTDTQYF

J gene: TRBJ1-4
V gene: TRBV12-3/TRBV12-4
clone size: many
D gene: -
CDR3 DNA: TGTGCCAGCAGTTTATCAGCGTCAGGGGATGAAAAACTGTTTTTT
CDR3 protein: CASSLSASGDEKLFF

J gene: TRBJ1-2
V gene: TRBV11-2
clone size: many
D gene: TRBD1
CDR3 DNA: TGTGCCAGCAGCTACTATCCGCAAGGACAGGGCGATGGCTACACCTTC
CDR3 protein: CASSYYPQGQGDGYTF

J gene: TRBJ1-5
V gene: TRBV7-2
clone size: many
D gene: TRBD1
CDR3 DNA: TGTGCCAGCAGCTTAGCGGCAGGGGGTAATCAGCCCCAGCATTTT
CDR3 protein: CASSLAAGGNQPQHF